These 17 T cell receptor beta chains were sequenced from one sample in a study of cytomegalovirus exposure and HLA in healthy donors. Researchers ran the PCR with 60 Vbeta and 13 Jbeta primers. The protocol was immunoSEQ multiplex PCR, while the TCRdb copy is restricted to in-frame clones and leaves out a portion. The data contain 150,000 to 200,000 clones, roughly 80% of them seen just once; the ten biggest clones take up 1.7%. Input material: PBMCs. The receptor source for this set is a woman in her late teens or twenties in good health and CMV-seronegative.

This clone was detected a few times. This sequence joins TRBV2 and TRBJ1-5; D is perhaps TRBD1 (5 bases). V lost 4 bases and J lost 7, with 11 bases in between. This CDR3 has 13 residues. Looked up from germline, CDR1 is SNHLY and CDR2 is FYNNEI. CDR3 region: CASSGGGYQPQHF. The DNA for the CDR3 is TGTGCCAGCAGTGGGGGGGGGTACCAGCCCCAGCATTTT.

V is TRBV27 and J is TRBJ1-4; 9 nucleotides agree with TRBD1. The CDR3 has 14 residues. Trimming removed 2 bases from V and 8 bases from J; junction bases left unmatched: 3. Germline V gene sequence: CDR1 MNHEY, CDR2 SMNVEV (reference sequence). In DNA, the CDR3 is TGTGCCAGCAGTTTAACAGGGGGCTTAGAAAAACTGTTTTTT. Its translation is CASSLTGGLEKLFF.

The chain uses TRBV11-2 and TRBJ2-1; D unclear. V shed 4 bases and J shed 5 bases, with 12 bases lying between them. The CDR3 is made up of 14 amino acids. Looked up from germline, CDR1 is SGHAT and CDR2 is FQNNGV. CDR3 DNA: TGTGCCAGCAGCTCCACCTTCCGGGACAATGAGCAGTTCTTC. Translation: CASSSTFRDNEQFF.

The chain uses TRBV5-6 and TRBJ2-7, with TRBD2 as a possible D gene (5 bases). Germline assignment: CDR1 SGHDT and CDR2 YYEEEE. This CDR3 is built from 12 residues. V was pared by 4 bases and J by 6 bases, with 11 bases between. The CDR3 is CASSEGGVEQYV. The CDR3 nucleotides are TGTGCCAGCAGCGAGGGCGGAGTCGAGCAGTACGTC.

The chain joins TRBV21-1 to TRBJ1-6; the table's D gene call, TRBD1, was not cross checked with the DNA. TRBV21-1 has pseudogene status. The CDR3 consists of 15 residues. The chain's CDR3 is CASSKGGHGPGPLHF. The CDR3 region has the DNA TGTGCCAGCAGCAAAGGGGGACACGGACCTGGACCCCTCCACTTT.

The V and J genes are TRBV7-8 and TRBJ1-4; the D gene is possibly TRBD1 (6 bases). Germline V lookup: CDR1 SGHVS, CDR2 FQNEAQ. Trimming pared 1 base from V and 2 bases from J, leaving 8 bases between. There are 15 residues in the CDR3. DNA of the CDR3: TGTGCCAGCAGCTTAGAGGGGGGGACTAATGAAAAACTGTTTTTT. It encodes CASSLEGGTNEKLFF.

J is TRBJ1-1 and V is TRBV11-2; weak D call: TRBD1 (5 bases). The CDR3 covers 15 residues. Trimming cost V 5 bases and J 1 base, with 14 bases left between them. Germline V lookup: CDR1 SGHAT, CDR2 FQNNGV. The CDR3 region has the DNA TGTGCCAGCAGCCAGACGTTCACAGGGAACACTGAAGCTTTCTTT. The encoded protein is CASSQTFTGNTEAFF.

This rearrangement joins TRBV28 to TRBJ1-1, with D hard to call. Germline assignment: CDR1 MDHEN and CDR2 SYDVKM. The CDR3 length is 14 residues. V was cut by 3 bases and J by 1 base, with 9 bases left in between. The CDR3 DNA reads TGTGCCAGCAGTTTCCCAGAACGGAACACTGAAGCTTTCTTT. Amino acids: CASSFPERNTEAFF.

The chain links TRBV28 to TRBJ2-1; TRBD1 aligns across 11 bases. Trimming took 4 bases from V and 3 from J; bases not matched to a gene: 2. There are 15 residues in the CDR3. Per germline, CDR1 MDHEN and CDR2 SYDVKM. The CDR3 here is CASSSGTGGYNEQFF. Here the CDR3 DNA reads TGTGCCAGCAGTTCCGGGACAGGGGGCTACAATGAGCAGTTCTTC.

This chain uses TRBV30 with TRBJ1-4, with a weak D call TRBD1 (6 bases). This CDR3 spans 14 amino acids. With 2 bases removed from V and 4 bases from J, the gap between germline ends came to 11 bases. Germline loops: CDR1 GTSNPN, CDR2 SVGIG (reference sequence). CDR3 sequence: CAWSLGAGNEKLFF. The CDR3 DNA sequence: TGTGCCTGGAGTCTGGGGGCCGGTAATGAAAAACTGTTTTTT.

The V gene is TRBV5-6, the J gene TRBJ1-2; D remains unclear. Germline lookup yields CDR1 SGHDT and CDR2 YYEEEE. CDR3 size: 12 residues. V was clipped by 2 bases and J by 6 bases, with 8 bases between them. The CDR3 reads CASSFLADGYTF. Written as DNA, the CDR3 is TGTGCCAGCAGCTTCCTGGCGGATGGCTACACCTTC.

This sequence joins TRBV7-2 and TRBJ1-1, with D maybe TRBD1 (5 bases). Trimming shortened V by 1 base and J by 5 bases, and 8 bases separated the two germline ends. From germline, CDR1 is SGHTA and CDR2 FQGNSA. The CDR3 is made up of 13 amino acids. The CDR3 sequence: CASSLDAGTEAFF. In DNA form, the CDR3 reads TGTGCCAGCAGCTTAGATGCAGGGACTGAAGCTTTCTTT.

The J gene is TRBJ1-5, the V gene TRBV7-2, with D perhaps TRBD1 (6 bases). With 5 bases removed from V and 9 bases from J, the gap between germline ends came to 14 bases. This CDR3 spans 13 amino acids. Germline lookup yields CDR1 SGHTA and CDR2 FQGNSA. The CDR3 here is CASSGDTSRPQHF. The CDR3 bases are TGTGCCAGCAGCGGGGACACCTCCAGGCCCCAGCATTTT.

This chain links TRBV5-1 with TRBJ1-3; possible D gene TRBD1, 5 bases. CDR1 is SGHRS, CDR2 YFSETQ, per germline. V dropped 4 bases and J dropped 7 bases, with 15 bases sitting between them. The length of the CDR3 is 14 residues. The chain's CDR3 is CASSPQGARNTIYF. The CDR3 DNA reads TGCGCCAGCAGCCCGCAGGGCGCACGGAACACCATATATTTT. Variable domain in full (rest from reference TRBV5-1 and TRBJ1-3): KAGVTQTPRYLIKTRGQQVTLSCSPISGHRSVSWYQQTPGQGLQFLFEYFSETQRNKGNFPGRFSGRQFSNSRSEMNVSTLELGDSALYLCASSPQGARNTIYFGEGSWLTVV.

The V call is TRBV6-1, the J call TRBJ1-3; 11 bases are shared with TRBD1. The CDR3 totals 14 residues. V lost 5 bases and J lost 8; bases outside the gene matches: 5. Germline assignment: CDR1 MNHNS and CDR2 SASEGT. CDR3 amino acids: CASSTGTGGDTIYF. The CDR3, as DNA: TGTGCCAGCAGTACGGGGACAGGGGGGGACACCATATATTTT.

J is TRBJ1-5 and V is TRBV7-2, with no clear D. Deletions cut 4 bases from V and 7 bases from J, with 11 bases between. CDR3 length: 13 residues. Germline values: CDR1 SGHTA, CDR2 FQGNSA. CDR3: CASSWQERQPQHF. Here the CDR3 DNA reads TGTGCCAGCAGCTGGCAAGAGCGACAGCCCCAGCATTTT.

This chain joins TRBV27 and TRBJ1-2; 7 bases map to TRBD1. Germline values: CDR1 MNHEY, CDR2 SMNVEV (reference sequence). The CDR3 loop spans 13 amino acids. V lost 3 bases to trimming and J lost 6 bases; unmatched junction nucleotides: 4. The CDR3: CASSFTGADGYTF. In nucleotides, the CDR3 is TGTGCCAGCAGTTTTACAGGGGCGGATGGCTACACCTTC.